This passage covers 11 T cell receptor beta chains from one sample sequenced in a study of shared clonotypes between healthy human individuals. Profiling relied on immunoSEQ multiplex PCR, and the TCRdb table lists in-frame clones only, not all of them. This sample has over a million clones, with roughly 96% found just once. Material: naive CD4+ T cells sorted from blood. Stated subset: CD45RA+ positively selected. The receptors derive from a man between 25 and 39 years old in good health.

The chain has TRBV28 and TRBJ1-2; no clear D. Trimming took off 4 bases at V and 1 base at J, with 10 bases between the two ends. Germline V gives CDR1 MDHEN, CDR2 SYDVKM. The CDR3 sequence is 14 residues long. The CDR3 DNA reads TGTGCCAGCAGTTCCCAGTTCAGTAACTATGGCTACACCTTC. It is translated as CASSSQFSNYGYTF.

The gene calls are TRBV25-1 and TRBJ2-5; 11 nucleotides align to TRBD2. V dropped 2 bases and J dropped 0; count of bases not matched to a gene: 8. The CDR3 totals 18 residues. CDR1 MGHDK and CDR2 SYGVNS come from the germline V gene. The CDR3, as DNA: TGTGCCAGCAGTGAAACGAGGCTAGCGGGAGGATACCAAGAGACCCAGTACTTC. Translation: CASSETRLAGGYQETQYF.

In nucleotides, the CDR3 is TGTGCCAGCAGCCTCCCACAGGGTCGCTACACCTTC. It encodes CASSLPQGRYTF. This rearrangement joins TRBV25-1 to TRBJ1-2, with TRBD1 as a possible D gene (6 bases). Germline loops: CDR1 MGHDK, CDR2 SYGVNS. The CDR3 sequence is 12 residues long. With 6 bases removed from V and 9 bases from J, the gap between germline ends came to 14 bases.

This chain joins TRBV6-6 and TRBJ2-2; D may be TRBD1 (5 bases). CDR1 and CDR2 (germline): MNHNY, SVGAGI (reference sequence). The V gene lost 2 bases and the J gene lost 10 bases, with 11 bases spanning the gap. The CDR3 is made up of 13 amino acids. This chain's CDR3 is CASSYVQGAELFF. The CDR3 DNA reads TGTGCCAGCAGTTACGTGCAGGGTGCGGAGCTGTTTTTT.

The J gene is TRBJ1-4, the V gene TRBV28; the D gene is possibly TRBD1 (6 bases). Germline-derived CDR1 and CDR2 are MDHEN and SYDVKM. Trimming pared 7 bases from V and 1 base from J, leaving 10 bases between. This CDR3 contains 14 residues. This CDR3 reads CASIQGGTNEKLFF. As DNA, the CDR3 is TGTGCCAGCATCCAAGGGGGAACTAATGAAAAACTGTTTTTT.

The CDR3 loop is CASTRELNQPQHF. The CDR3 bases are TGTGCCAGCACCCGGGAGTTGAATCAGCCCCAGCATTTT. J is TRBJ1-5 and V is TRBV2; D is unclear. The CDR3 is 13 residues long. Germline loops: CDR1 SNHLY, CDR2 FYNNEI. V lost 7 bases to trimming and J lost 4 bases, with 11 bases between them.

The chain carries TRBV11-3 and TRBJ2-7; D remains unclear. This CDR3 is built from 15 residues. The ends were cut back, 1 base at V and 3 bases at J, with 13 bases in the middle. In germline, CDR1 is SGHNT, CDR2 YENEEA. The CDR3, as DNA: TGTGCCAGCAGCTTAGGATCCGGGCCACACTACGAGCAGTACTTC. Its protein is CASSLGSGPHYEQYF. Based on the CDR3 plus reference TRBV11-3 and TRBJ2-7, the full variable domain is EAGVVQSPRYKIIEKKQPVAFWCNPISGHNTLYWYLQNLGQGPELLIRYENEEAVDDSQLPKDRFSAERLKGVDSTLKIQPAELGDSAVYLCASSLGSGPHYEQYFGPGTRLTVT.

V is TRBV6-1 and J is TRBJ2-1, with 11 bases matching TRBD2. Germline values: CDR1 MNHNS, CDR2 SASEGT. The trim removed 6 bases at V and 9 bases at J, leaving 7 bases unmatched. This CDR3 comprises 14 residues. The CDR3 sequence is CASRRLAGSSEQFF. In nucleotides, the CDR3 is TGTGCCAGCAGAAGACTAGCGGGATCCAGTGAGCAGTTCTTC.

V usage is TRBV11-3 and J usage is TRBJ2-6; D possibly matches TRBD1 or TRBD2 (5 bases each). Deletions cut 5 bases from V and 1 base from J, with 18 bases between. The germline CDR1 and CDR2 sequences are SGHNT and YENEEA. The CDR3 runs 18 residues. CDR3 sequence: CASSERGNLNSGANVLTF. CDR3 DNA: TGTGCCAGCAGCGAACGGGGCAACCTAAATTCTGGGGCCAACGTCCTGACTTTC.

This chain connects TRBV5-1 to TRBJ2-5, with TRBD1 identical over 8 bases. This CDR3 is 13 amino acids long. Trimming took 4 bases from V and 7 from J; bases not matched to a gene: 6. Looked up from germline, CDR1 is SGHRS and CDR2 is YFSETQ. CDR3 DNA sequence: TGCGCCAGCAGCCAAGGACAGGGAGGGACCCAGTACTTC. Translating gives CASSQGQGGTQYF.

V usage is TRBV5-6 and J usage is TRBJ2-5; D unresolved. CDR3 length: 13 residues. Trimming shortened V by 0 bases and J by 5 bases, and 8 bases separated the two germline ends. From germline, CDR1 is SGHDT and CDR2 YYEEEE. For the CDR3, the DNA is TGTGCCAGCAGCTTGGTGTATTCTGAGACCCAGTACTTC. Its protein product is CASSLVYSETQYF.